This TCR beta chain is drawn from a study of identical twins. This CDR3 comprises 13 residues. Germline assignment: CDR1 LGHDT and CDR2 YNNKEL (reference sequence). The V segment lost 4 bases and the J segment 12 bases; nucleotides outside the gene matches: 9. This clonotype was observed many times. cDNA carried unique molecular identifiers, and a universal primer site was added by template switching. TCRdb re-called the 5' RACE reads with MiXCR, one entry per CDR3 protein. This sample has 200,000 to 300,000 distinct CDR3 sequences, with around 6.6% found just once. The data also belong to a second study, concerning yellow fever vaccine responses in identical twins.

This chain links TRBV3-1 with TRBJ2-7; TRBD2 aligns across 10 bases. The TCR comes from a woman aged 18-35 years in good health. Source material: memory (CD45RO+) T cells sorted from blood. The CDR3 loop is CASSRHTSGTSYF. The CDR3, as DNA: TGTGCCAGCAGCCGGCATACTAGCGGGACTTCGTACTTC.